These T cell receptor beta chains were read from a single sample in a study of blood T cell repertoires in COVID-19. Assay used: immunoSEQ multiplex PCR; TCRdb lists only in-frame clones, some missing. The sample has 150,000 to 200,000 clones, about 85% seen once. The source material was peripheral blood. Every receptor here comes from a woman between 45 and 65 years old with COVID-19, enrolled during active disease. CDR3s leave out the opening cysteine and the closing phenylalanine or tryptophan.

cdr3_length j_call v_call cdr3_aa
12 TRBJ1-6 TRBV4-1 ASSQVSRGSPLH
13 TRBJ2-3 TRBV18 ASSPRPAGGDTQY
13 TRBJ2-5 TRBV7-2 ASSLGGTGEETQY
11 TRBJ1-2 TRBV27 ASARQGIYGYT
10 TRBJ1-1 TRBV2 ASSTGFTEAF
11 TRBJ2-1 TRBV12-3/TRBV12-4 ASSRQGGMGRF
15 TRBJ2-3 TRBV5-1 ASSLPWDRVSTDTQY
15 TRBJ2-7 TRBV4-1 ASSQGLSGGDVYEQY
14 TRBJ1-1 TRBV7-9 ASSLAGQGVDTEAF
13 TRBJ2-3 TRBV7-2 ASSLGLALGDTQY
10 TRBJ1-2 TRBV3-1/TRBV3-2 ASSQEGRGYT
13 TRBJ1-6 TRBV5-1 ASGLATGGNSPLH
13 TRBJ1-1 TRBV18 ASSDKTGLGSEAF
15 TRBJ1-2 TRBV28 ASSLNPGQGANYGYT
12 TRBJ2-7 TRBV30 AWNRGGGPHEQY
13 TRBJ1-4 TRBV2 ASSKGIGDSEKLF
15 TRBJ1-2 TRBV19 ASRPGQGEKSNYGYT
13 TRBJ2-5 TRBV5-6 ASSLARTGQETQY
14 TRBJ1-3 TRBV30 AWSRPDTRSGNTIY
10 TRBJ2-5 TRBV7-9 ASRLGGETQY
11 TRBJ2-2 TRBV9 ASSVAVTGELF
12 TRBJ2-5 TRBV19 ASSIDGLGPTQY
13 TRBJ2-1 TRBV18 ASSSPGGSYNEQF
13 TRBJ1-5 TRBV27 ASSGRGYSNQPQH
12 TRBJ1-1 TRBV2 ASSGSTGTTEAF
13 TRBJ2-7 TRBV6-5 ASSYSASGSYEQY
14 TRBJ2-5 TRBV6-2/TRBV6-3 ASSSLLAAYQETQY
13 TRBJ2-3 TRBV19 ASSPQGLRADTQY
12 TRBJ1-6 TRBV5-6 ASSFWDSDSPLH
10 TRBJ1-5 TRBV30 AWSYSNQPQH
13 TRBJ1-1 TRBV18 ASSPLPREGTEAF
15 TRBJ1-2 TRBV6-2/TRBV6-3 ASSYSRIPTANYGYT
11 TRBJ2-7 TRBV4-1 ASSQGGSYEQY
15 TRBJ2-5 TRBV4-3 ASSQGLAGILQETQY
13 TRBJ2-1 TRBV18 ASSPRALGNNEQF
14 TRBJ2-2 TRBV5-5 ASSLTGGASTGELF
12 TRBJ2-3 TRBV5-1 ASSLGLASDTQY
12 TRBJ2-7 TRBV24-1 ATSTAGGSYEQY